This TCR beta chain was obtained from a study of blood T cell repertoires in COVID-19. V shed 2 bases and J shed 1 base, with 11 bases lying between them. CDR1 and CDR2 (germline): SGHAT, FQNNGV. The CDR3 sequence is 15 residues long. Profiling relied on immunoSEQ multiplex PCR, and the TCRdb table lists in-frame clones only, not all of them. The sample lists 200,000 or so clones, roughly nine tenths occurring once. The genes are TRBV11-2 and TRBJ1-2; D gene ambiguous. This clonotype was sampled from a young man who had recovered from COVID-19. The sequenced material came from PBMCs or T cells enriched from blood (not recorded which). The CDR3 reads CASSLSPPYNYGYTF. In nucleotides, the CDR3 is TGTGCCAGCAGCTTATCTCCCCCCTATAACTATGGCTACACCTTC. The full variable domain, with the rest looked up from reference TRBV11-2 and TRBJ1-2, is EAGVAQSPRYKIIEKRQSVAFWCNPISGHATLYWYQQILGQGPKLLIQFQNNGVVDDSQLPKDRFSAERLKGVDSTLKIQPAKLEDSAVYLCASSLSPPYNYGYTFGSGTRLTVV.